Included here is one T cell receptor (beta chain) sequence, with context. What it recognizes is unknown. 60 Vbeta and 13 Jbeta primers were used in PCR. Sequencing was performed with immunoSEQ multiplex PCR; in TCRdb, only in-frame clones are kept and a portion is missing. This sample's table has about 150,000 clones. This sample is drawn from a study of cytomegalovirus exposure and HLA in healthy donors. About the study: The early release's HLA-typed donors yielded tens of millions of unique TCRs. Study-wide points: Sequencing depth roughly uniform across donors was assumed in presence/absence analyses.

The germline V gene encodes CDR1 SNHLY and CDR2 FYNNEI. The length of the CDR3 is 13 residues. V shed 7 bases, J shed 5 bases, and the junction held 6 bases outside the gene matches. Sequenced material: PBMCs. This rearrangement joins TRBV2 to TRBJ1-2; 8 nucleotides align to TRBD1. The source is a woman aged 45-65 years in good health and CMV-seronegative. Here the CDR3 reads CASTPDRGYGYTF. DNA for the CDR3: TGTGCCAGCACCCCTGACAGGGGATATGGCTACACCTTC. Drawing the rest from reference TRBV2 and TRBJ1-2, the complete variable domain is EPEVTQTPSHQVTQMGQEVILRCVPISNHLYFYWYRQILGQKVEFLVSFYNNEISEKSEIFDDQFSVERPDGSNFTLKIRSTKLEDSAMYFCASTPDRGYGYTFGSGTRLTVV.